This TCR beta chain was found in a study of response to subunit inactivated influenza vaccine. TCRdb re-analysed the RT-PCR reads in MiXCR, keeping a single row per CDR3 protein. The data contain about 650,000 distinct CDR3 sequences, around 13% of them seen just once; the ten biggest clones take up less than 9%. This specimen consisted of PBMCs from blood, obtained roughly 2 weeks before vaccination. This clonotype originated in a man in his fifties or sixties who received an inactivated influenza vaccine.

CDR3 loop: CASSHQSGGGIVYTQYF. In nucleotides, the CDR3 is TGCGCCAGCAGCCATCAATCGGGCGGAGGGATTGTATATACGCAGTATTTT. The V gene is TRBV4-3, the J gene TRBJ2-3; tentative D call: TRBD2 (6 bases). The CDR3 runs 17 residues. Trimming removed 3 bases from V and 7 bases from J, with 23 bases in between. Germline values: CDR1 LGHNA, CDR2 YSLEER.